Below are 29 T cell receptor beta chains sequenced from a single sample in a study of shared clonotypes between healthy human individuals. Generated by immunoSEQ multiplex PCR, the TCRdb table keeps only in-frame clones and is missing some. The sample consists of roughly 2,000,000 clones, 80% to 95% of them appearing once. Naive CD8 cells were CD45RO-negative, positively selected for CCR7, excluding terminally differentiated effector memory CD45RA+ cells. Sequenced sample: naive CD8+ T cells from PBMCs. The receptors come from a man in his late teens or twenties in good health. Some clones in this sample may be carry-over from other donors' samples.

J is TRBJ2-5 and V is TRBV6-7; D remains unclear. TRBV6-7 is annotated as an ORF whose role is uncertain. Trimming removed 7 bases at V and 2 bases at J, with 14 bases between. CDR3 size: 14 residues. CDR3 bases: TGTGCCAGCACGTGTTGTTTGGCTCAAGAGACCCAGTACTTC. This codes for CASTCCLAQETQYF.

The chain links TRBV30 to TRBJ1-2; D gene unclear. This CDR3 spans 15 amino acids. Trimming left V 2 bases short and J 0 bases short, with 13 bases between. Germline V gives CDR1 GTSNPN, CDR2 SVGIG (reference sequence). In DNA, the CDR3 is TGTGCCTGGAGTAGGGCAGTGCGACCTAACTATGGCTACACCTTC. This translates into CAWSRAVRPNYGYTF. Full variable domain (remainder filled in from reference TRBV30 and TRBJ1-2): SQTIHQWPATLVQPVGSPLSLECTVEGTSNPNLYWYRQAAGRGLQLLFYSVGIGQISSEVPQNLSASRPQDRQFILSSKKLLLSDSGFYLCAWSRAVRPNYGYTFGSGTRLTVV.

This chain connects TRBV4-1 to TRBJ1-5; the D is unclear. The CDR3 extends over 13 amino acids. The germline gives CDR1 MGHRA, CDR2 YSYEKL. V dropped 0 bases and J dropped 7 bases, with 7 bases sitting between them. The CDR3 coding sequence is TGCGCCAGCAGCCAAGATTACACCCAGCCCCAGCATTTT. Encoded protein: CASSQDYTQPQHF.

V and J are TRBV18 and TRBJ1-2, with 7 nucleotides matching TRBD1. Germline V gene lookup returns CDR1 KGHSH and CDR2 LQKENI. This CDR3 is 17 amino acids long. Germline trimming cut 2 bases from V and 1 base from J; bases unmatched to any gene: 10. Here the CDR3 DNA reads TGTGCCAGCTCACCATCGCGACAGGGCCCCTTTAACTATGGCTACACCTTC. Amino acid sequence: CASSPSRQGPFNYGYTF.

This sequence joins TRBV5-8 and TRBJ2-5; D is unclear. V was cut by 0 bases and J by 0 bases, with 6 bases left in between. Germline V CDR1 and CDR2: SGHTS, YDEGEE. The CDR3 contains 14 residues. The CDR3 nucleotides read TGTGCCAGCAGCTTGGAGGTCTACCAAGAGACCCAGTACTTC. It encodes CASSLEVYQETQYF.

The chain carries TRBV27 and TRBJ2-1; a weak D match, TRBD2 (6 bases). The V and J ends lost 3 bases and 4 bases respectively, with 13 bases between them. The CDR3 consists of 15 residues. From germline, CDR1 is MNHEY and CDR2 SMNVEV (reference sequence). CDR3 sequence: CASSLSGPSYNEQFF. The CDR3 DNA sequence: TGTGCCAGCAGTTTGAGCGGGCCCTCATACAATGAGCAGTTCTTC.

Comments on this clone: Other DNA variants within this sample encode the same CDR3. J is TRBJ1-2 and V is TRBV7-2; D perhaps matches TRBD1 (5 bases). The CDR3 loop spans 13 amino acids. In germline, CDR1 is SGHTA, CDR2 FQGNSA. V was clipped by 1 base and J by 4 bases, with 7 bases between them. DNA for the CDR3: TGTGCCAGCAGCTTAGGGGGGAGCTATGGCTACACCTTC. This sequence encodes CASSLGGSYGYTF.

This clone was seen once. V gene TRBV5-1 combines with J gene TRBJ2-7; 10 bases align to TRBD1. This CDR3 comprises 17 residues. With V trimmed by 0 bases and J by 5 bases, 11 bases remained unmatched. CDR1 is SGHRS, CDR2 YFSETQ, per germline. The CDR3 loop is CASSLDSFGTGVHEQYF. In DNA, the CDR3 is TGCGCCAGCAGCTTGGACTCCTTCGGGACAGGGGTCCACGAGCAGTACTTC.

The chain couples TRBV4-1 to TRBJ2-7; 7 bases are a match to TRBD2. CDR1 and CDR2 (germline): MGHRA, YSYEKL. V was pared by 6 bases and J by 2 bases, with 16 bases of the junction left unmatched. The CDR3 is 17 residues long. In DNA form, the CDR3 reads TGCGCCAGCAGTCTAGGGCTAGCGGTTACTCCCACCTACGAGCAGTACTTC. It yields the protein CASSLGLAVTPTYEQYF.

The chain combines TRBV5-1 with TRBJ2-7, with 7 positions matching TRBD1. The germline CDR1 and CDR2 sequences are SGHRS and YFSETQ. The CDR3 is 13 residues long. The V segment lost 2 bases and the J segment 3 bases; nucleotides outside the gene matches: 2. As DNA, the CDR3 is TGCGCCAGCAGCTTCGGACAGGACTACGAGCAGTACTTC. It yields the protein CASSFGQDYEQYF.

V is TRBV5-4 and J is TRBJ1-5, with a possible D match to TRBD1 (5 bases). This CDR3 comprises 15 residues. V lost 4 bases, J lost 0 bases, and 11 bases lay in between. Germline V CDR1 and CDR2: SGHNT, YYREEE (reference sequence). The CDR3 region has the DNA TGTGCCAGCAGCACAGGACCGTATAGCAATCAGCCCCAGCATTTT. Its protein is CASSTGPYSNQPQHF.

The chain carries TRBV15 and TRBJ2-1; D not resolved. The CDR3 has 14 amino acids. Germline CDR1 and CDR2: LNHNV and YYDKDF (reference sequence). Deletions cut 4 bases from V and 2 bases from J, with 9 bases between. As DNA, the CDR3 is TGTGCCACCAGCATAGGTAGGGCCTACAATGAGCAGTTCTTC. Protein product: CATSIGRAYNEQFF.

The rearrangement joins TRBV5-1 to TRBJ1-3; no reliable D call. The CDR3 has 15 residues. The germline V and J ends were trimmed by 0 bases and 4 bases, with 11 bases remaining between them. Germline loops: CDR1 SGHRS, CDR2 YFSETQ. The CDR3, as DNA: TGCGCCAGCAGCTTGGATTTATACCCCGGAAACACCATATATTTT. It yields the protein CASSLDLYPGNTIYF.

The chain combines TRBV27 with TRBJ2-3; TRBD1 might be the D (5 bases). This CDR3 comprises 14 residues. V was pared by 2 bases and J by 1 base, with 7 bases between. From germline, CDR1 is MNHEY and CDR2 SMNVEV (reference sequence). CDR3 coding DNA: TGTGCCAGCAGTTTAACGACAGGCACAGATACGCAGTATTTT. It encodes CASSLTTGTDTQYF.

The chain has TRBV7-3 and TRBJ2-5; 10 bases match TRBD2. The CDR3 runs to 17 residues. In germline, CDR1 is SGHTA, CDR2 FQGTGA. V shed 4 bases, J shed 5 bases, and the junction held 13 bases outside the gene matches. In DNA form, the CDR3 reads TGTGCCAGCAGCTCCAGGACTAGCGGATTGGTTGAGGAGACCCAGTACTTC. Translated: CASSSRTSGLVEETQYF.

This chain links TRBV6-5 with TRBJ1-2, with D possibly matching TRBD1 (5 bases). The germline gives CDR1 MNHEY, CDR2 SVGAGI. The germline V and J ends were trimmed by 7 bases and 4 bases, with 16 bases remaining between them. The CDR3 contains 14 residues. The CDR3 bases are TGTGCCAGCACCTCATGGGACGTCCTCTATGGCTACACCTTC. Protein: CASTSWDVLYGYTF.

The chain links TRBV13 to TRBJ2-1; 10 nucleotides match TRBD2. Germline assignment: CDR1 PRHDT and CDR2 FYEKMQ (reference sequence). The CDR3 runs 15 residues. Trimming removed 5 bases from V and 8 bases from J; junction bases left unmatched: 9. The CDR3 sequence: CASSPPSGSSHEQFF. In DNA, the CDR3 is TGTGCCAGCAGCCCCCCTAGCGGGAGTTCCCATGAGCAGTTCTTC.

This clone was counted a single time. The chain has TRBV7-3 and TRBJ2-1; D is undetermined. V was trimmed by 4 bases and J by 6 bases, leaving 7 bases between them. The CDR3 is 12 amino acids. The germline V gene has CDR1 SGHTA and CDR2 FQGTGA. In nucleotides, the CDR3 is TGTGCCAGCAGCTCCTCGGCCAATGAGCAGTTCTTC. This codes for CASSSSANEQFF.

The CDR3 bases are TGTGCCAGCAGCGACAGCGACACCGGGGAGCTGTTTTTT. This translates into CASSDSDTGELFF. The J gene is TRBJ2-2, the V gene TRBV6-6; possibly TRBD1 for D (5 bases). This CDR3 is built from 13 residues. Trimming pared 6 bases from V and 3 bases from J, leaving 8 bases between. Germline V lookup: CDR1 MNHNY, CDR2 SVGAGI (reference sequence).

The chain couples TRBV11-2 to TRBJ2-1; a weak D match, TRBD2 (5 bases). Per germline, CDR1 SGHAT and CDR2 FQNNGV. The germline V and J ends were trimmed by 5 bases and 6 bases, with 17 bases remaining between them. This CDR3 region has 15 residues. CDR3 in DNA: TGTGCCAGCAGCCTCCAGGTGGGAGCGTTCAATGAGCAGTTCTTC. Its translation is CASSLQVGAFNEQFF. Variable domain in full (rest from reference TRBV11-2 and TRBJ2-1): EAGVAQSPRYKIIEKRQSVAFWCNPISGHATLYWYQQILGQGPKLLIQFQNNGVVDDSQLPKDRFSAERLKGVDSTLKIQPAKLEDSAVYLCASSLQVGAFNEQFFGPGTRLTVL.

J is TRBJ2-7 and V is TRBV25-1; 11 bases match TRBD2. The J segment lost 3 bases and the V segment lost 3 bases, leaving 4 bases of the junction unmatched. Germline V gives CDR1 MGHDK, CDR2 SYGVNS. The CDR3 spans 15 residues. The CDR3 region has the DNA TGTGCCAGCAGTGATAGTACTAGCGGGAGCTACGAGCAGTACTTC. This gives the protein CASSDSTSGSYEQYF.

The genes are TRBV7-3 and TRBJ2-1; a weak D match, TRBD1 (5 bases). Germline CDR1 SGHTA, CDR2 FQGTGA. The CDR3 has 15 amino acids. V lost 5 bases and J lost 4, with 15 bases in between. CDR3 amino acids: CASSRPDSPYNEQFF. The CDR3 coding sequence is TGTGCCAGCAGCCGACCCGACAGTCCATACAATGAGCAGTTCTTC.

The chain combines TRBV11-2 with TRBJ2-3; 7 bases are a match to TRBD2. Germline CDR1 reads SGHAT; CDR2 reads FQNNGV. Trimming removed 3 bases from V and 4 bases from J; junction bases left unmatched: 7. This CDR3 comprises 15 residues. The CDR3 region has the DNA TGTGCCAGCAGCTTTGCGGGAGAGGAGTCAGATACGCAGTATTTT. Translated: CASSFAGEESDTQYF.

This clone occurred once. The chain combines TRBV7-9 with TRBJ1-4, with D maybe TRBD1 (6 bases). The CDR3 spans 14 residues. Germline lookup yields CDR1 SEHNR and CDR2 FQNEAQ (reference sequence). Between the trimmed V and J ends, which lost 5 bases and 8 bases, there was a span of 15 bases. CDR3 nucleotides: TGTGCCAGCAGCCCTACAGGGAGTCGAGAAAAACTGTTTTTT. Translating it yields CASSPTGSREKLFF.

The chain combines TRBV7-9 with TRBJ2-7; D may be TRBD1 or TRBD2 (6 bases each). The V gene's germline CDR1 is SEHNR and CDR2 FQNEAQ (reference sequence). V was clipped by 5 bases and J by 1 base, with 15 bases between them. This CDR3 is built from 15 residues. Here the CDR3 reads CASSGTYGTSYEQYF. As DNA, the CDR3 is TGTGCCAGCAGCGGGACTTACGGGACATCCTACGAGCAGTACTTC.

This sequence joins TRBV25-1 and TRBJ2-5, with 7 bases that match TRBD2. Germline V gives CDR1 MGHDK, CDR2 SYGVNS. V shed 7 bases and J 5 bases; nucleotides not matched to a gene: 4. This CDR3 comprises 12 residues. The CDR3 sequence is CASNLGGETQYF. The CDR3 nucleotides are TGTGCCAGCAACCTCGGGGGGGAGACCCAGTACTTC.

The chain has TRBV11-2 and TRBJ2-2; the match to TRBD2 covers 9 bases. CDR3 size: 17 residues. The V gene end was trimmed by 5 bases and the J gene end by 9 bases; junction bases not matched to a gene: 16. Germline-derived CDR1 and CDR2 are SGHAT and FQNNGV. CDR3 sequence (DNA): TGTGCCAGCAGCGCGGGGGGGACGGTCGGTGGGATGCGGGAGCTGTTTTTT. It translates to CASSAGGTVGGMRELFF.

V usage is TRBV14 and J usage is TRBJ2-2; 10 nucleotides align to TRBD2. This CDR3 has 16 amino acids. The V gene end was trimmed by 4 bases and the J gene end by 4 bases; junction bases not matched to a gene: 6. The germline V gene encodes CDR1 SGHDN and CDR2 FVKESK. The DNA of the CDR3 is TGTGCCAGCAGCCCCCTCCTAGCGGGAGCCACCGGGGAGCTGTTTTTT. This sequence encodes CASSPLLAGATGELFF.

The chain has TRBV27 and TRBJ1-5; no firm D call. Trimming removed 5 bases at V and 1 base at J, with 6 bases between. The CDR3 contains 13 residues. Germline values: CDR1 MNHEY, CDR2 SMNVEV (reference sequence). DNA for the CDR3: TGTGCCAGCAGTGCGCTCAGCAATCAGCCCCAGCATTTT. It yields the protein CASSALSNQPQHF.